This T cell receptor (beta chain) appears in the sequencing data of a study of T cells in Graves' hyperthyroidism and ophthalmopathy. Amplification yielded TCR beta CDR3 regions, with RNA transcripts as the source. Using the HTBI primer set, a first-round RT-PCR was run on the TCR CDR3. TCRdb redid the calling of the multiplex PCR reads with MiXCR, one entry per CDR3 protein. The table shows approximately 420,000 distinct CDR3 sequences, with roughly an eighth occurring only once. This clonotype turned up a few times. The CDR3 spans 14 residues. The germline CDR1 and CDR2 sequences are SGHRS and YFSETQ. V dropped 3 bases and J dropped 6; count of bases not matched to a gene: 9.

The rearrangement uses TRBV5-1 and TRBJ2-7; 7 bases line up with TRBD1. Sequenced material: blood. This clonotype was obtained from a woman between 18 and 29 years old with Graves' hyperthyroidism. The CDR3 here is CASSSRQGKGEQYF. DNA of the CDR3: TGCGCCAGCAGCTCTAGACAGGGAAAAGGCGAGCAGTACTTC.